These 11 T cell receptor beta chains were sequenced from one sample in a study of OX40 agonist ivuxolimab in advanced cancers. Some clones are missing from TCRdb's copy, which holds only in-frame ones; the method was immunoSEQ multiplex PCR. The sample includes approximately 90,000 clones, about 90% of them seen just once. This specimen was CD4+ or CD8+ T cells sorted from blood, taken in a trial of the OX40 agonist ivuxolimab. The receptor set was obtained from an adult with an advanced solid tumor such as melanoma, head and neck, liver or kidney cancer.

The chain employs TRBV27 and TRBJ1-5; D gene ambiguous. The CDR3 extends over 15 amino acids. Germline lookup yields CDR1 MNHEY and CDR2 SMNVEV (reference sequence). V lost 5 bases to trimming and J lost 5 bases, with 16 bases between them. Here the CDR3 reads CASSPSRDPYQPQHF. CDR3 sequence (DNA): TGTGCCAGCAGTCCTTCCCGGGATCCCTATCAGCCCCAGCATTTT.

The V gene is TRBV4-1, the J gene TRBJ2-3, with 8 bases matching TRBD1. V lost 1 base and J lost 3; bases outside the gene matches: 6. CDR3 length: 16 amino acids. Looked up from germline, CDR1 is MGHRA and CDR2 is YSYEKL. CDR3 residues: CASSQGSGGWTDTQYF. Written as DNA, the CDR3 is TGCGCCAGCAGCCAAGGATCAGGGGGCTGGACAGATACGCAGTATTTT.

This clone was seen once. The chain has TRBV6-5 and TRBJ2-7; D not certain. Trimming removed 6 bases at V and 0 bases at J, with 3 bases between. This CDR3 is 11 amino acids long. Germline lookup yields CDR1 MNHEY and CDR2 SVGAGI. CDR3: CASRNSYEQYF. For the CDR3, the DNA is TGTGCCAGCAGGAACTCCTACGAGCAGTACTTC.

CDR3 coding DNA: TGTGCCAGCAGCGTAGGGTCGGGACTAGCGGGGCTCAATGAGCAGTTCTTC. Its translation is CASSVGSGLAGLNEQFF. The V and J genes are TRBV9 and TRBJ2-1; 13 nucleotides align to TRBD2. Trimming removed 0 bases from V and 6 bases from J; junction bases left unmatched: 6. The CDR3 totals 17 residues. Per the germline V gene, CDR1 is SGDLS and CDR2 is YYNGEE.

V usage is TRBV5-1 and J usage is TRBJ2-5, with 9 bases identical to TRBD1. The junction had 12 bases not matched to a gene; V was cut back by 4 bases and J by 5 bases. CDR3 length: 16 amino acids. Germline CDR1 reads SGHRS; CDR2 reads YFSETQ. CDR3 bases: TGCGCCAGCAGCCCACGAACCGGGACAGGGAGCGAGACCCAGTACTTC. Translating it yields CASSPRTGTGSETQYF.

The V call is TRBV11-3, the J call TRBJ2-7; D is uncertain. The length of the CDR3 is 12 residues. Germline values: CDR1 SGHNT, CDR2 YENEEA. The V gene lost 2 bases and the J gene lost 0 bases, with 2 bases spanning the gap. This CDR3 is CASSLSSYEQYF. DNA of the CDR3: TGTGCCAGCAGCTTAAGCTCCTACGAGCAGTACTTC.

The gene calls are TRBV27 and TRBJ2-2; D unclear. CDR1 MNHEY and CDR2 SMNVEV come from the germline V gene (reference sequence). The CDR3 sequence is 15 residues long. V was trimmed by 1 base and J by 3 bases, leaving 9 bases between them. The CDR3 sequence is CASSLWQPYTGELFF. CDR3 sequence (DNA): TGTGCCAGCAGTTTATGGCAGCCGTACACCGGGGAGCTGTTTTTT.

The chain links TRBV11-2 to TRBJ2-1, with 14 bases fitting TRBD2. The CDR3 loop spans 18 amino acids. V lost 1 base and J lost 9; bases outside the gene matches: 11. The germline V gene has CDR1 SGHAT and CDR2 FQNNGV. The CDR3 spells CASSLGFSTSGRAFEQFF. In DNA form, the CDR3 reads TGTGCCAGCAGCTTAGGGTTCTCGACTAGCGGGAGGGCCTTTGAGCAGTTCTTC.

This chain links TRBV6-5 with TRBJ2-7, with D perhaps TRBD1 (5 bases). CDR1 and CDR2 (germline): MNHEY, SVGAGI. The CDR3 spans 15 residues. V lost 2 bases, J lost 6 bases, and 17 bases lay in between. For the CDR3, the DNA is TGTGCCAGCAGTTACCGCGACAGTTTTTGGCGCGAGCAGTACTTC. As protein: CASSYRDSFWREQYF.

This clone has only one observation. CDR3 bases: TGCGCCAGCAGCTGGACAGGGTACAATGAGCAGTTCTTC. Its translation: CASSWTGYNEQFF. The chain uses TRBV5-1 and TRBJ2-1; TRBD1 matches at 8 bases. Germline V gene lookup returns CDR1 SGHRS and CDR2 YFSETQ. Trimming at V came to 3 bases and at J to 4 bases, leaving 0 bases not matched to a gene. CDR3 length equals 13 residues.

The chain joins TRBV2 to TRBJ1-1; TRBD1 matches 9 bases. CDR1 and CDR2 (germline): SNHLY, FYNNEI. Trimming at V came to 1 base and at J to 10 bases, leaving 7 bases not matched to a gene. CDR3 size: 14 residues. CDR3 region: CASSEGGQGPGAFF. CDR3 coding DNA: TGTGCCAGCAGTGAAGGAGGACAGGGGCCTGGAGCTTTCTTT.